The 23 T cell receptor beta chains reported below all come from one sample, sequenced in a study of cytomegalovirus exposure and HLA in healthy donors. PCR primers comprised 60 Vbeta and 13 Jbeta primers. Profiled with immunoSEQ multiplex PCR; TCRdb holds only in-frame clones, not every one. The repertoire holds some 110,000 clones, with 74% as singletons. The specimen was PBMCs. These TCRs come from a woman aged 50 to 65 in good health and CMV-seropositive.

The CDR3 nucleotides read TGTGCCTCTCAAACCGTCGGGAGGGAAGCTTTCTTT. Residues: CASQTVGREAFF. The chain is built from TRBV28 and TRBJ1-1; D is unclear. This CDR3 region has 12 residues. V was cut by 11 bases and J by 8 bases, with 18 bases left in between. Germline V gene sequence: CDR1 MDHEN, CDR2 SYDVKM.

The genes are TRBV19 and TRBJ2-7, with no clear D. Germline lookup yields CDR1 LNHDA and CDR2 SQIVND (reference sequence). The CDR3 sequence is 14 residues long. V lost 1 base, J lost 5 bases, and 12 bases lay in between. CDR3 sequence reads: CASSIGLSANEQYF. DNA of the CDR3: TGTGCCAGTAGTATAGGCCTCAGTGCAAACGAGCAGTACTTC.

This chain uses TRBV7-7 with TRBJ2-3; tentative D call: TRBD2 (5 bases). The CDR3 consists of 18 residues. Germline CDR1 is SSHAT and CDR2 is FNYEAQ (reference sequence). V was trimmed by 5 bases and J by 2 bases, leaving 23 bases between them. CDR3 region: CASSPGLGESGYTDTQYF. As DNA, the CDR3 is TGTGCCAGCAGCCCCGGCCTTGGGGAGTCTGGATACACAGATACGCAGTATTTT.

V usage is TRBV30 and J usage is TRBJ1-2; no clear D gene. The CDR3 extends over 15 amino acids. Germline V gene data show CDR1 as GTSNPN and CDR2 as SVGIG (reference sequence). V dropped 4 bases and J dropped 0 bases, with 15 bases sitting between them. CDR3 amino acids: CAWTSSHRANYGYTF. The DNA of the CDR3 is TGTGCCTGGACTTCTTCTCACCGAGCTAACTATGGCTACACCTTC. The complete variable domain, with remaining parts taken from reference TRBV30 and TRBJ1-2, reads SQTIHQWPATLVQPVGSPLSLECTVEGTSNPNLYWYRQAAGRGLQLLFYSVGIGQISSEVPQNLSASRPQDRQFILSSKKLLLSDSGFYLCAWTSSHRANYGYTFGSGTRLTVV.

In this sample, this clone turned up once. J is TRBJ1-2 and V is TRBV5-4, with D maybe TRBD1 (6 bases). Per the germline V gene, CDR1 is SGHNT and CDR2 is YYREEE (reference sequence). The CDR3 runs to 13 residues. V lost 5 bases, J lost 3 bases, and 11 bases lay in between. The DNA for the CDR3 is TGTGCCAGCAGTCCAAACAGGGACTATGGCTACACCTTC. Encoded protein: CASSPNRDYGYTF.

The V and J genes are TRBV10-3 and TRBJ2-7; TRBD2 matches at 8 bases. Looked up from germline, CDR1 is ENHRY and CDR2 is SYGVKD. Trimming took 2 bases from V and 4 from J; bases not matched to a gene: 4. The CDR3 sequence is 14 residues long. CDR3 nucleotides: TGTGCCATCAGTGAGGGACTAGCTCCATACGAGCAGTACTTC. Translated, it gives CAISEGLAPYEQYF.

The genes are TRBV18 and TRBJ1-5; maybe TRBD1 (5 bases). The V end was cut by 5 bases, the J end by 5 bases, with 13 bases between. Per germline, CDR1 KGHSH and CDR2 LQKENI. This CDR3 has 14 residues. Here the CDR3 DNA reads TGTGCCAGCTCAACAGGAGGGAGGTATCAGCCCCAGCATTTT. It specifies CASSTGGRYQPQHF.

The gene calls are TRBV4-1 and TRBJ1-2; a weak D match, TRBD1 (6 bases). CDR1 and CDR2 (germline): MGHRA, YSYEKL. Trimming stripped 1 base from V and 12 bases from J, with 15 bases between. The CDR3 covers 13 residues. The CDR3 DNA reads TGCGCCAGCAGCCAAGGGGGACAAAGAGTGGACACCTTC. The encoded protein is CASSQGGQRVDTF.

This chain links TRBV5-5 with TRBJ1-1; weak D call: TRBD1 (6 bases). CDR1 is SGHKS and CDR2 is YYEKEE in the germline V gene (reference sequence). Between the trimmed V and J ends, which lost 0 bases and 0 bases, there was a span of 6 bases. CDR3 length: 14 amino acids. CDR3 sequence (DNA): TGTGCCAGCAGCTTGGGACAGGTGAACACTGAAGCTTTCTTT. It is translated as CASSLGQVNTEAFF.

V and J are TRBV18 and TRBJ2-2, with D possibly being TRBD2 (5 bases). The V end lost 3 bases, the J end lost 5 bases, and 10 bases lay between the germline ends. This CDR3 is built from 14 residues. Per the germline V gene, CDR1 is KGHSH and CDR2 is LQKENI. The CDR3 reads CASSPLRGTGELFF. CDR3 bases: TGTGCCAGCTCACCTCTCCGGGGTACCGGGGAGCTGTTTTTT.

The chain employs TRBV5-1 and TRBJ2-7, with a possible D match to TRBD1 (5 bases). This CDR3 has 15 residues. CDR1 SGHRS and CDR2 YFSETQ come from the germline V gene. V was pared by 5 bases and J by 5 bases, with 20 bases between. CDR3 protein: CASRSRAGPTDEQYF. For the CDR3, the DNA is TGCGCCAGCAGAAGCAGGGCTGGTCCGACGGACGAGCAGTACTTC.

This chain joins TRBV27 and TRBJ2-2; TRBD1 matches at 12 bases. CDR1 and CDR2 (germline): MNHEY, SMNVEV (reference sequence). The CDR3 covers 15 residues. V trimming: 6 bases; J trimming: 7 bases; junction bases outside the gene matches: 6. The CDR3 region is CASRSGTGGNGELFF. The DNA of the CDR3 is TGTGCCAGCAGATCCGGGACAGGGGGCAACGGGGAGCTGTTTTTT.

The chain couples TRBV4-1 to TRBJ1-2; 7 bases agree with TRBD1. Germline V gene data show CDR1 as MGHRA and CDR2 as YSYEKL. There are 15 residues in the CDR3. The trim removed 0 bases at V and 4 bases at J, leaving 5 bases unmatched. The CDR3 region is CASSQDPRGIYGYTF. As DNA, the CDR3 is TGCGCCAGCAGCCAAGATCCCAGGGGGATCTATGGCTACACCTTC.

The chain uses TRBV5-1 and TRBJ2-5; 8 nucleotides align to TRBD1. CDR3 size: 15 residues. The V and J ends lost 5 bases and 1 base, in that order; junction bases with no gene match: 7. Germline-derived CDR1 and CDR2 are SGHRS and YFSETQ. CDR3 DNA sequence: TGCGCCAGCAGGACTACAGGGGGTGGCCAAGAGACCCAGTACTTC. The encoded protein is CASRTTGGGQETQYF.

The genes are TRBV7-2 and TRBJ1-1; 7 bases fit TRBD1. Per germline, CDR1 SGHTA and CDR2 FQGNSA. The CDR3 runs to 14 residues. V gave up 6 bases and J gave up 4 bases; unmatched junction bases: 8. The CDR3 coding sequence is TGTGCCAGCAGTTACGACAGGGAGAGCACTGAAGCTTTCTTT. Translation gives CASSYDRESTEAFF. The full variable domain, in which reference TRBV7-2 and TRBJ1-1 provide the parts outside the CDR3, is GAGVSQSPSNKVTEKGKDVELRCDPISGHTALYWYRQSLGQGLEFLIYFQGNSAPDKSGLPSDRFSAERTGGSVSTLTIQRTQQEDSAVYLCASSYDRESTEAFFGQGTRLTVV.

The CDR3 nucleotides read TGTGCCAGCAGTACCGGGACAGGGGGCGGAAACACCATATATTTT. Its protein is CASSTGTGGGNTIYF. This chain links TRBV2 with TRBJ1-3, with TRBD1 matching 12 bases. CDR1 and CDR2 (germline): SNHLY, FYNNEI. The CDR3 is made up of 15 amino acids. J gave up 4 bases and V 5 bases, and 3 bases lay outside the gene matches.

The V call is TRBV5-1, the J call TRBJ2-7; maybe TRBD2 (5 bases). Trimming pared 0 bases from V and 6 bases from J, leaving 13 bases between. From germline, CDR1 is SGHRS and CDR2 YFSETQ. This CDR3 region has 14 residues. In nucleotides, the CDR3 is TGCGCCAGCAGCTTGGCCGAAGGGAGAGGCGAGCAGTACTTC. Its protein is CASSLAEGRGEQYF.

The chain couples TRBV4-1 to TRBJ1-4; TRBD1 aligns across 8 bases. V lost 1 base to trimming and J lost 0 bases; unmatched junction nucleotides: 4. This CDR3 is 17 amino acids long. Germline loops: CDR1 MGHRA, CDR2 YSYEKL. Written as DNA, the CDR3 is TGCGCCAGCAGCCAAGTGGACAGGGCAGCAACTAATGAAAAACTGTTTTTT. Translation gives CASSQVDRAATNEKLFF.

The chain carries TRBV7-2 and TRBJ2-3; no firm D call. This CDR3 is built from 13 residues. Germline V gives CDR1 SGHTA, CDR2 FQGNSA. V was cut by 0 bases and J by 2 bases, with 3 bases left in between. The CDR3 loop reads CASSLALTDTQYF. The DNA of the CDR3 is TGTGCCAGCAGCTTAGCCCTCACAGATACGCAGTATTTT.

Comments on this clone: The junction differs from germline at one of its ends, possibly a read error. The J gene is TRBJ1-3, the V gene TRBV9; D is perhaps TRBD1 (6 bases). Germline loops: CDR1 SGDLS, CDR2 YYNGEE. The CDR3 totals 15 residues. This chain's CDR3 is CASTVGAGSENTIYF. In DNA, the CDR3 is TGTGCCAGCACAGTGGGGGCTGGTTCTGAAAACACCATATATTTT.

The gene calls are TRBV4-3 and TRBJ2-7; possibly TRBD2 for D (6 bases). Trimming removed 2 bases from V and 7 bases from J, with 18 bases in between. This CDR3 spans 15 amino acids. CDR1 and CDR2 (germline): LGHNA, YSLEER. CDR3 loop: CASSQNGAPAGEQYF. Written as DNA, the CDR3 is TGCGCCAGCAGCCAAAATGGGGCTCCGGCGGGAGAGCAGTACTTC.

V gene TRBV5-8 combines with J gene TRBJ1-1; D unresolved. CDR1 and CDR2 (germline): SGHTS, YDEGEE. The CDR3 has 13 residues. Trimming cost V 2 bases and J 0 bases, with 5 bases left between them. The CDR3 loop reads CASSFVVNTEAFF. Written as DNA, the CDR3 is TGTGCCAGCAGCTTCGTCGTGAACACTGAAGCTTTCTTT.

This rearrangement joins TRBV30 to TRBJ1-1; D is ambiguous. The germline V gene has CDR1 GTSNPN and CDR2 SVGIG (reference sequence). V gave up 5 bases and J gave up 1 base, with 11 bases separating them. The CDR3 covers 13 residues. In DNA form, the CDR3 reads TGTGCCTGGCGGAGGACCGCGAACACTGAAGCTTTCTTT. Its protein product is CAWRRTANTEAFF.